This is a list of T cell receptor beta chains from one sample in a study of blood T cell repertoires in COVID-19. Method: immunoSEQ multiplex PCR; TCRdb's copy keeps in-frame clones and lacks some. Found here are 100,000 to 150,000 clones, approximately 86% of them singletons; the top ten hold around 2.5%. Sample: PBMCs or T cells enriched from blood (not recorded which). All receptors derive from a woman aged 50 to 65 who had recovered from COVID-19. The CDR3 runs from the conserved cysteine through the conserved F or W. A D gene is named only where the DNA matches it firmly. The size entry is marked missing in some rows and otherwise reads once, few, many or a size class.

TGCGCCAGCACACAGGGCCCTGAACTTGGCACTGAAGCTTTCTTT	CASTQGPELGTEAFF	TRBV5-1	TRBJ1-1	.	.
TGTGCCAGCAGCCAAAGTCCCCCCTCTAGCGGGGGGCTCTCCTACGAGCAGTACTTC	CASSQSPPSSGGLSYEQYF	TRBV3-1/TRBV3-2	TRBJ2-7	TRBD2	.
TGTGCCAGCAGCTTAGCCCTGGGGCGGGGGGTCTACAATGAGCAGTTCTTC	CASSLALGRGVYNEQFF	TRBV7-2	TRBJ2-1	TRBD2	.
TGTGCCACCAGTGATTCCTCCTTCGGGGAGCTGTTTTTT	CATSDSSFGELFF	TRBV24-1	TRBJ2-2	.	.
TGCGCCAGCAGCCGATTGACAGGGGGCGCAGCTGAAAAACTGTTTTTT	CASSRLTGGAAEKLFF	TRBV4-1	TRBJ1-4	TRBD1	.
TGTGCCAGCTCCCGGGCGCGACAGGGTAATTCACCCCTCCACTTT	CASSRARQGNSPLHF	TRBV18	TRBJ1-6	TRBD1	.
TGTGCCAGCAACAGGGGGGGTGAGACTGAAGCTTTCTTT	CASNRGGETEAFF	TRBV3-1/TRBV3-2	TRBJ1-1	TRBD1	.
TGCGCCAGCAGCTTGGCCGGCAGCGGGGCCTTCCTCGAGCAGTACTTC	CASSLAGSGAFLEQYF	TRBV5-1	TRBJ2-7	TRBD2	.
TGCGCCAGCAGCTTGGACAGCTATGGCTACACCTTC	CASSLDSYGYTF	TRBV5-1	TRBJ1-2	.	.
TGTGCCAGCAGCTTAGTTCCACAGGGCCGTTACAATGAGCAGTTCTTC	CASSLVPQGRYNEQFF	TRBV7-2	TRBJ2-1	.	.
TGTGCCAGCAGCCCGCGGGGGGCCGGGGAGCTGTTTTTT	CASSPRGAGELFF	TRBV6-5	TRBJ2-2	TRBD2	.
TGTGCCAGCAGTATGGACAGAGCGAACACCGGGGAGCTGTTTTTT	CASSMDRANTGELFF	TRBV2	TRBJ2-2	.	.
TGTGCCAGCAGCTTACGAGCGGGGGTCAACAATGAGCAGTTCTTC	CASSLRAGVNNEQFF	TRBV11-3	TRBJ2-1	TRBD2	.
TGCGCCAGCAGCCCGAACAGGGACACTGAAGCTTTCTTT	CASSPNRDTEAFF	TRBV5-1	TRBJ1-1	.	once
TGCAGCGTAGAACTCTTAGCGGGGGCCGCCACAGATACGCAGTATTTT	CSVELLAGAATDTQYF	TRBV29-1	TRBJ2-3	TRBD2	few
TGCGCCAGCAGCTTTTGGCGGGGGAGCTCCTACAATGAGCAGTTCTTC	CASSFWRGSSYNEQFF	TRBV5-1	TRBJ2-1	TRBD2	.
TGTGCCAGCAGTCCAGGGATTTATAATTCACCCCTCCACTTT	CASSPGIYNSPLHF	TRBV6-5	TRBJ1-6	.	.
TGTGCCAGCAGCGTACTCGGCACCGGGGAGCTGTTTTTT	CASSVLGTGELFF	TRBV9	TRBJ2-2	.	.
TGTGCCAGCACCTCGGACAGGAATAATTCACCCCTCCACTTT	CASTSDRNNSPLHF	TRBV6-5	TRBJ1-6	TRBD1	.
TGTGCCAGCAGCTTAGAGGGCGGGTATTACGAGCAGTACTTC	CASSLEGGYYEQYF	TRBV11-2	TRBJ2-7	.	.
TGTGCCAGCAGCAGACAGCCCAATAACTATGGCTACACCTTC	CASSRQPNNYGYTF	TRBV6-5	TRBJ1-2	.	.
TGCGCCAGCAGCTATGGGGCTTCACCCCTCCACTTT	CASSYGASPLHF	TRBV4-3	TRBJ1-6	.	.
TGTGCCAGCAGTTTGGGTACAGGGGAAGCTTTCTTT	CASSLGTGEAFF	TRBV12-3/TRBV12-4	TRBJ1-1	.	.
TGTGCCAGCAGTATTGAGACAGGGGTCTACGAGCAGTACTTC	CASSIETGVYEQYF	TRBV28	TRBJ2-7	TRBD1	.
TGTGCCAGCAGCCATCTGGGGCTCTATGGCTACACCTTC	CASSHLGLYGYTF	TRBV3-1/TRBV3-2	TRBJ1-2	.	.
TGTGCCAGCTCACCACCAGGGACTAGCGGGTCCCACGAGCAGTACTTC	CASSPPGTSGSHEQYF	TRBV18	TRBJ2-7	TRBD2	.
TGTGCCAGCCTTGAACAGACAAACTATGGCTACACCTTC	CASLEQTNYGYTF	TRBV2	TRBJ1-2	.	.
TGCGCCAGCAGCCGCTCACAACGGGGAAACTATGGCTACACCTTC	CASSRSQRGNYGYTF	TRBV5-1	TRBJ1-2	.	.
TGTGCCAGCAGCCCCCGGGGCGGGGGGAACTACGAGCAGTACTTC	CASSPRGGGNYEQYF	TRBV9	TRBJ2-7	TRBD2	.
TGTGCTGCGGGGGCGAACACTGAAGCTTTCTTT	CAAGANTEAFF	TRBV7-9	TRBJ1-1	.	.
TGTGCCAGTAGTTCGGGGGGGGCCTACGAGCAGTACTTC	CASSSGGAYEQYF	TRBV19	TRBJ2-7	TRBD2	.
TGCGCCAGCGCCTTAGGACAGGGGAACGGGGAGCTGTTTTTT	CASALGQGNGELFF	TRBV5-1	TRBJ2-2	TRBD1	.
TGCAGCGTATTGCGGGAAAAGGACTATGGCTACACCTTC	CSVLREKDYGYTF	TRBV29-1	TRBJ1-2	.	.
TGTGCCGGCCTGGGGGGATACTCTGGAAACACCATATATTTT	CAGLGGYSGNTIYF	TRBV6-5	TRBJ1-3	.	.
TGTGCCAGCAGTTACTCTGCAGGAAAATATGGCTACACCTTC	CASSYSAGKYGYTF	TRBV6-5	TRBJ1-2	.	.
TGTGCCAGTAGTAATAGACAGGGTCAGCCCCAGCATTTT	CASSNRQGQPQHF	TRBV19	TRBJ1-5	TRBD1	few
TGCGCCAGCAGCCAAGATCAGGGGACAGTTCGGGGTGAAAAACTGTTTTTT	CASSQDQGTVRGEKLFF	TRBV4-3	TRBJ1-4	TRBD1	.
TGTGCCAGCAGCAAATTGACGGGACTAGCGGGGATTGAGTCCGGGGAGCTGTTTTTT	CASSKLTGLAGIESGELFF	TRBV7-2	TRBJ2-2	TRBD2	.
TGTGCCAGCATCCAGCCAGGGCACTCCTACGAGCAGTACTTC	CASIQPGHSYEQYF	TRBV6-5	TRBJ2-7	.	.
TGCGCCAGCAGCGCGGGACAGGCAACTAATGAAAAACTGTTTTTT	CASSAGQATNEKLFF	TRBV5-1	TRBJ1-4	TRBD1	.
TGCGCCAGCAGCCTTACAAGACAGGGCCCTCAGACTAATGAAAAACTGTTTTTT	CASSLTRQGPQTNEKLFF	TRBV5-1	TRBJ1-4	TRBD1	.
TGCGCCAGCAGCCAAGTGGGGACAGGGGGAGAGGGCAATGAGCAGTTCTTC	CASSQVGTGGEGNEQFF	TRBV4-1	TRBJ2-1	TRBD1	once
TGTGCCAGCAGCAAACGGACAGGGGGGTCACCCCTCCACTTT	CASSKRTGGSPLHF	TRBV2	TRBJ1-6	TRBD1	.
TGTGCCAGCAGTGTTGACAGGGGGCTCACTGAAGCTTTCTTT	CASSVDRGLTEAFF	TRBV25-1	TRBJ1-1	TRBD1	.
TGTGCCAGCTCACCGGACGGGGGACAGCCAATCTACGAGCAGTACTTC	CASSPDGGQPIYEQYF	TRBV18	TRBJ2-7	.	.
TGTGCCAGCAGGCGGACTCCGGGTACGCAGTATTTT	CASRRTPGTQYF	TRBV27	TRBJ2-3	.	.
TGCGCCAGCAGCATGACAGGGCTACACGAGCAGTACTTC	CASSMTGLHEQYF	TRBV5-1	TRBJ2-7	TRBD1	.
TGCGCCAGCAGCTTGGCCCCCGCCTACAATGAGCAGTTCTTC	CASSLAPAYNEQFF	TRBV5-1	TRBJ2-1	.	.
TGTGCTAGTGGTAAAGCCGGCGGGACAGCCAACTCTGGAAACACCATATATTTT	CASGKAGGTANSGNTIYF	TRBV12-5	TRBJ1-3	TRBD1	few
TGCGCCAGCAGCCAAGGCACCCAGGGAACCTCTGGAAACACCATATATTTT	CASSQGTQGTSGNTIYF	TRBV4-3	TRBJ1-3	.	once
TGTGCCAGCAGCCCAAACGACAGAACCGAGCAGTACTTC	CASSPNDRTEQYF	TRBV6-5	TRBJ2-7	.	.
TGTGCCAGCAGCCAAGATGGAGCGGGGGGGCCTCAGTTCTTC	CASSQDGAGGPQFF	TRBV3-1/TRBV3-2	TRBJ2-1	TRBD2	.
TGTGCCACCAGTGACCCCCCCGAGATCGAAAGACTCCAAAGGTTCCCCTACGAGCAGTACTTC	CATSDPPEIERLQRFPYEQYF	TRBV24-1	TRBJ2-7	.	.
TGTGCCACCAGTGATTTTAGGACAGGGGGCTTCGGAGAAGAGACCCAGTACTTC	CATSDFRTGGFGEETQYF	TRBV24-1	TRBJ2-5	TRBD1	.
TGTGCCAGTAGTATCCAGGGGGCTTCCTACGAGCAGTACTTC	CASSIQGASYEQYF	TRBV19	TRBJ2-7	TRBD1	few